The 17 T cell receptor beta chains reported below all come from one sample, sequenced in a study of blood T cell repertoires in COVID-19. The method was immunoSEQ multiplex PCR; TCRdb's version includes in-frame clones alone and lacks a portion of them. This table holds under 80,000 clones, roughly nine tenths found once. Material: peripheral blood. Receptors were obtained from a man older than 75 in a cohort sampled during active COVID-19.

The chain recombines TRBV2 with TRBJ1-5; no clear D gene. The germline V gene has CDR1 SNHLY and CDR2 FYNNEI. V was cut by 6 bases and J by 0 bases, with 9 bases left in between. The CDR3 runs 14 residues. This chain's CDR3 is CASRGPYSNQPQHF. For the CDR3, the DNA is TGTGCCAGCAGGGGCCCATATAGCAATCAGCCCCAGCATTTT.

The chain employs TRBV7-9 and TRBJ2-5; D not resolved. The CDR3 runs 14 residues. V lost 0 bases and J 5 bases, leaving 10 bases between the germline ends. Germline lookup yields CDR1 SEHNR and CDR2 FQNEAQ (reference sequence). The CDR3 reads CASSLAGSEETQYF. CDR3 DNA sequence: TGTGCCAGCAGCTTAGCCGGTAGTGAGGAGACCCAGTACTTC.

The V and J genes are TRBV20-1 and TRBJ2-6, with D unresolved. The CDR3 has 15 amino acids. The V end was cut by 3 bases, the J end by 0 bases, with 9 bases between. The V gene's germline CDR1 is DFQATT and CDR2 SNEGSKA (reference sequence). The CDR3 loop reads CSASGSLSGANVLTF. The CDR3 coding sequence is TGCAGTGCTAGTGGCAGTCTCTCTGGGGCCAACGTCCTGACTTTC.

V gene TRBV5-1 combines with J gene TRBJ2-6; D possibly corresponds to TRBD1 (6 bases). V gave up 4 bases and J gave up 0 bases, with 17 bases separating them. In germline, CDR1 is SGHRS, CDR2 YFSETQ. The CDR3 extends over 18 amino acids. The CDR3 is CASSRGQTTTSGANVLTF. In nucleotides, the CDR3 is TGCGCCAGCAGCCGAGGACAGACGACCACCTCTGGGGCCAACGTCCTGACTTTC.

This chain uses TRBV5-1 with TRBJ2-6; D possibly corresponds to TRBD1 (5 bases). This CDR3 contains 18 residues. Trimming shortened V by 1 base and J by 1 base, and 15 bases separated the two germline ends. The germline CDR1 and CDR2 sequences are SGHRS and YFSETQ. CDR3 loop: CASSLSGPVSSGANVLTF. Written as DNA, the CDR3 is TGCGCCAGCAGCTTGTCAGGGCCTGTGAGTTCTGGGGCCAACGTCCTGACTTTC. Supplemented by reference TRBV5-1 and TRBJ2-6, the full variable domain reads KAGVTQTPRYLIKTRGQQVTLSCSPISGHRSVSWYQQTPGQGLQFLFEYFSETQRNKGNFPGRFSGRQFSNSRSEMNVSTLELGDSALYLCASSLSGPVSSGANVLTFGAGSRLTVL.

The chain links TRBV4-2 to TRBJ2-3; perhaps TRBD2 as D (7 bases). Germline V gives CDR1 LGHNA, CDR2 YNFKEQ. Trimming pared 0 bases from V and 0 bases from J, leaving 10 bases between. This CDR3 is 16 amino acids long. Here the CDR3 DNA reads TGTGCCAGCAGCCAAGATAAGGGGGGGAGCACAGATACGCAGTATTTT. This gives the protein CASSQDKGGSTDTQYF.

The rearrangement joins TRBV7-7 to TRBJ2-5, with a possible D match to TRBD2 (5 bases). V lost 5 bases and J 2 bases, leaving 18 bases between the germline ends. Germline V gene sequence: CDR1 SSHAT, CDR2 FNYEAQ (reference sequence). The CDR3 loop spans 16 amino acids. The CDR3 DNA follows: TGTGCCAGCAGCCCGGAGCCCGGCGGGCTTCAAGAGACCCAGTACTTC. Translation: CASSPEPGGLQETQYF.

This clone was observed a few times. The V call is TRBV2, the J call TRBJ1-4; D may be TRBD1 (6 bases). V lost 3 bases and J lost 3, with 14 bases in between. This CDR3 contains 16 residues. CDR1 is SNHLY and CDR2 is FYNNEI in the germline V gene. The CDR3 bases are TGTGCCAGCAGTGACGTTTCAGGGGTGGCTAATGAAAAACTGTTTTTT. This codes for CASSDVSGVANEKLFF.

V usage is TRBV5-4 and J usage is TRBJ2-2, with D unresolved. The V end lost 3 bases, the J end lost 9 bases, and 12 bases lay between the germline ends. CDR1 and CDR2 from the germline V gene are SGHNT and YYREEE (reference sequence). The CDR3 spans 13 residues. CDR3 nucleotides: TGTGCCAGCAGCTCCCCTGTTAGCCGGGAGCTGTTTTTT. It translates to CASSSPVSRELFF.

The rearrangement joins TRBV3-1 (or the pseudogene TRBV3-2) to TRBJ2-7, with D perhaps TRBD2 (5 bases). This CDR3 has 14 amino acids. Germline V lookup: CDR1 LGHDT, CDR2 YNNKEL (reference sequence). V gave up 0 bases and J gave up 6 bases, with 12 bases separating them. CDR3 DNA: TGTGCCAGCAGCCAAGATCGGGGAACACGCGAGCAGTACTTC. Protein: CASSQDRGTREQYF.

The chain's CDR3 is CASSPSTGLETQYF. CDR3 coding DNA: TGTGCCAGCTCACCTTCGACAGGGTTGGAGACCCAGTACTTC. The chain employs TRBV18 and TRBJ2-5, with TRBD1 matching over 7 bases. The trim removed 3 bases at V and 5 bases at J, leaving 6 bases unmatched. The CDR3 is 14 amino acids. CDR1 and CDR2 (germline): KGHSH, LQKENI.

This chain joins TRBV6-6 and TRBJ2-7; D possibly corresponds to TRBD1 (8 bases). Germline assignment: CDR1 MNHNY and CDR2 SVGAGI (reference sequence). The ends were cut back, 4 bases at V and 3 bases at J, with 13 bases in the middle. The CDR3 is 14 amino acids. DNA for the CDR3: TGTGCCAGCAGTTCACAGGGGGGGAACTACGAGCAGTACTTC. Its protein is CASSSQGGNYEQYF.

This clone was counted once. The rearrangement joins TRBV6-1 to TRBJ2-3; the match to TRBD1 covers 10 bases. J lost 4 bases, V lost 2 bases, and 9 bases had no gene match. The length of the CDR3 is 17 residues. CDR1 and CDR2 (germline): MNHNS, SASEGT. The DNA for the CDR3 is TGTGCCAGCAGTGAAAGGAAGGACAGGGGGAACTCAGATACGCAGTATTTT. This translates into CASSERKDRGNSDTQYF.

The V call is TRBV19, the J call TRBJ2-2; 10 bases agree with TRBD1. This CDR3 comprises 16 residues. Germline loops: CDR1 LNHDA, CDR2 SQIVND (reference sequence). V lost 3 bases and J lost 5; bases outside the gene matches: 6. This CDR3 is CASSIFGQGGTGELFF. The CDR3 bases are TGTGCCAGTAGTATCTTCGGACAGGGGGGTACCGGGGAGCTGTTTTTT. Looking up the rest from reference TRBV19 and TRBJ2-2 gives the full variable domain: DGGITQSPKYLFRKEGQNVTLSCEQNLNHDAMYWYRQDPGQGLRLIYYSQIVNDFQKGDIAEGYSVSREKKESFPLTVTSAQKNPTAFYLCASSIFGQGGTGELFFGEGSRLTVL.

V usage is TRBV6-5 and J usage is TRBJ1-5; D ambiguous. The germline gives CDR1 MNHEY, CDR2 SVGAGI. Trimming took off 6 bases at V and 3 bases at J, with 12 bases between the two ends. The CDR3 has 14 amino acids. As DNA, the CDR3 is TGTGCCAGCAGGCAGCCGGGGATCAATCAGCCCCAGCATTTT. Amino acid sequence: CASRQPGINQPQHF.

CDR3: CASRRGGAWEKLFF. CDR3 nucleotide sequence: TGTGCCAGCAGGCGGGGTGGGGCGTGGGAAAAACTGTTTTTT. V usage is TRBV28 and J usage is TRBJ1-4; D possibly corresponds to TRBD1 (5 bases). V lost 6 bases and J lost 8, with 16 bases in between. Per the germline V gene, CDR1 is MDHEN and CDR2 is SYDVKM. The CDR3 is 14 amino acids. The entire variable domain, with the rest obtained from reference TRBV28 and TRBJ1-4, is as follows: DVKVTQSSRYLVKRTGEKVFLECVQDMDHENMFWYRQDPGLGLRLIYFSYDVKMKEKGDIPEGYSVSREKKERFSLILESASTNQTSMYLCASRRGGAWEKLFFGSGTQLSVL.

V gene TRBV6-5 combines with J gene TRBJ2-7; TRBD2 might be the D (5 bases). Trimming shortened V by 0 bases and J by 4 bases, and 10 bases separated the two germline ends. This CDR3 has 14 residues. The germline CDR1 and CDR2 sequences are MNHEY and SVGAGI. As DNA, the CDR3 is TGTGCCAGCAGTTACTCGGGCAGCGGTTACGAGCAGTACGTC. Protein: CASSYSGSGYEQYV.